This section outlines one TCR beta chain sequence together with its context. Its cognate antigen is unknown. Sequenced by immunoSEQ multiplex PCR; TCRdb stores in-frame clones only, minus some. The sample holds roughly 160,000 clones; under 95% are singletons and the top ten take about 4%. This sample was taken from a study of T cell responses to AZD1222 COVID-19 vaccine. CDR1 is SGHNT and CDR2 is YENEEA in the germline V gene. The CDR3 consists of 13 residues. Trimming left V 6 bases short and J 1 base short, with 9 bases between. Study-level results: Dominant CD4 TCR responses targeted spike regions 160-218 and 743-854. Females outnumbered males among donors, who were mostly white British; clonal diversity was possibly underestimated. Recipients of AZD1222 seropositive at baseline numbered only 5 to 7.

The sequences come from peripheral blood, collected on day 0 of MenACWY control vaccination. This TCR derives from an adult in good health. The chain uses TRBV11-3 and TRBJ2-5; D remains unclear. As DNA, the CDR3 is TGTGCCAGCAGACCAAGGCTCCAAGAGACCCAGTACTTC. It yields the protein CASRPRLQETQYF.